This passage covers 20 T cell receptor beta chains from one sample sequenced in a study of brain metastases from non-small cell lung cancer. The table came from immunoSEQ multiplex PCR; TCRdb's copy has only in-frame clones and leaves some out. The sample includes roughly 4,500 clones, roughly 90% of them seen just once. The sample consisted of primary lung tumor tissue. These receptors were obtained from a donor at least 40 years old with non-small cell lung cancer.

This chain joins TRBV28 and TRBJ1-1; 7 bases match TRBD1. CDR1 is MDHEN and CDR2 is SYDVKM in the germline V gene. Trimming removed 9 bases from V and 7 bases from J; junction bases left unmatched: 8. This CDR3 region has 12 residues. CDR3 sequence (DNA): TGTGCCAGTGGACAGGCAGACCTTGAAGCTTTCTTT. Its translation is CASGQADLEAFF.

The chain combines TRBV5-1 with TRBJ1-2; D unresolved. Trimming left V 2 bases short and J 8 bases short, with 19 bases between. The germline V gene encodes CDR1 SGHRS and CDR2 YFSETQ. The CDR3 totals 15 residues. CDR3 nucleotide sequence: TGCGCCAGCAGCTTATCCGGGGAAAGTCGGTTCGGCTACACCTTC. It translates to CASSLSGESRFGYTF.

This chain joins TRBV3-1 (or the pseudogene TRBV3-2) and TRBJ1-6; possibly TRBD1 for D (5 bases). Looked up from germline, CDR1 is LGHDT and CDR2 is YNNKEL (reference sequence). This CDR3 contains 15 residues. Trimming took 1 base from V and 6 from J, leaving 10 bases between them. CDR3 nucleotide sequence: TGTGCCAGCAGCCAAGTCAGGGCAGTTAATTCACCCCTCCACTTT. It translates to CASSQVRAVNSPLHF.

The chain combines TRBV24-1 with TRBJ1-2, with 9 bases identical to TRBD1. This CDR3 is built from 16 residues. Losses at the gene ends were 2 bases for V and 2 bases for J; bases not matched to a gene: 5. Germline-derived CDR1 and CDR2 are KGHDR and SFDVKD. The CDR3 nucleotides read TGTGCCACCAGTGATTGGAATGGACAGGGGAACTATGGCTACACCTTC. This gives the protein CATSDWNGQGNYGYTF.

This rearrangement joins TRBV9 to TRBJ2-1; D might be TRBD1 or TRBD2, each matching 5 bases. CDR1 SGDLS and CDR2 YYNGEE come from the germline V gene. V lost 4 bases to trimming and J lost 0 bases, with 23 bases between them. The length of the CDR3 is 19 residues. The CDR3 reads CASSPNVGTQRASYNEQFF. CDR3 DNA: TGTGCCAGCAGCCCCAATGTTGGGACGCAGCGCGCCTCCTACAATGAGCAGTTCTTC.

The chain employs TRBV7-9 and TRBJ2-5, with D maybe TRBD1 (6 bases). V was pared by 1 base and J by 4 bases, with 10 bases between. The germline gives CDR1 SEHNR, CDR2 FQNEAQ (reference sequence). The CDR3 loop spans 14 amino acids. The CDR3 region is CASSLGQAGETQYF. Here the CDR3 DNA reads TGTGCCAGCAGCTTAGGACAGGCGGGAGAGACCCAGTACTTC.

CDR3 nucleotides: TGTGCCATCAGTGAGAACACAGGGAACAATCAGCCCCAGCATTTT. Translating it yields CAISENTGNNQPQHF. This sequence joins TRBV10-3 and TRBJ1-5, with a weak D call TRBD1 (6 bases). This CDR3 is 15 amino acids long. The germline CDR1 and CDR2 sequences are ENHRY and SYGVKD. Trimming shortened V by 2 bases and J by 3 bases, and 11 bases separated the two germline ends.

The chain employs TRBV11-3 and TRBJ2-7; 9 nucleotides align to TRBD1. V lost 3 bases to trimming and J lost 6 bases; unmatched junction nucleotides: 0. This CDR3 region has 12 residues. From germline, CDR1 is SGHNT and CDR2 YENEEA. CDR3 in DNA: TGTGCCAGCAGCTTGGACAGGGGCGAGCAGTACTTC. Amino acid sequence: CASSLDRGEQYF.

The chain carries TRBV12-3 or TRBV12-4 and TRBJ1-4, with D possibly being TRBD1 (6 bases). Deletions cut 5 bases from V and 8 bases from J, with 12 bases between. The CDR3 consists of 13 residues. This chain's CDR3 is CASSQGLGEKLFF. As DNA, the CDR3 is TGTGCCAGCAGTCAGGGGCTTGGCGAAAAACTGTTTTTT.

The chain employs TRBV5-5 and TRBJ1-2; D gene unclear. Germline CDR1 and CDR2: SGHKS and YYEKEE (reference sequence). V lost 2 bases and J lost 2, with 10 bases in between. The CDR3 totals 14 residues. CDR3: CASSLSTLNYGYTF. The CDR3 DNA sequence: TGTGCCAGCAGCTTATCGACACTGAACTATGGCTACACCTTC.

The CDR3 loop reads CASKALSGREETQYF. The CDR3 nucleotides read TGTGCCAGCAAAGCTCTTAGCGGGAGGGAAGAGACCCAGTACTTC. The chain has TRBV2 and TRBJ2-5; 11 nucleotides align to TRBD2. This CDR3 has 15 residues. Looked up from germline, CDR1 is SNHLY and CDR2 is FYNNEI. J lost 3 bases, V lost 7 bases, and 7 bases had no gene match.

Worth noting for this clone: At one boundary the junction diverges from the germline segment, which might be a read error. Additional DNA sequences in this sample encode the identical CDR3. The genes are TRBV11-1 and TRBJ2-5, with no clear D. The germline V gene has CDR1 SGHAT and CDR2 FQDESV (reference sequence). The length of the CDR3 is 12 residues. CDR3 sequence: CASSLSLETQYF. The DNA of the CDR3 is TGTGCCAGCAGCTTAAGTTTAGAGACCCAATACTTC.

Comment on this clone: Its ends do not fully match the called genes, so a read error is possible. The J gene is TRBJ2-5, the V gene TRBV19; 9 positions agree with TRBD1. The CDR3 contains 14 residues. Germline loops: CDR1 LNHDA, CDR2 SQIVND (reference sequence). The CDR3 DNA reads TGTGCCAGTAGTACTAGACAGGGGGAAGAGACCCAATACTTC. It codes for CASSTRQGEETQYF.

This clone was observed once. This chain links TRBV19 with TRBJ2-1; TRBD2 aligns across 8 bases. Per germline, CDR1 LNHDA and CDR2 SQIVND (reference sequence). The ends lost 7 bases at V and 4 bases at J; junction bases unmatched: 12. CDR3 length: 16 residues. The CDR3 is CASTNKAGARYNEQFF. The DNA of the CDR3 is TGTGCCAGTACCAACAAAGCGGGAGCCCGGTACAATGAGCAGTTCTTC.

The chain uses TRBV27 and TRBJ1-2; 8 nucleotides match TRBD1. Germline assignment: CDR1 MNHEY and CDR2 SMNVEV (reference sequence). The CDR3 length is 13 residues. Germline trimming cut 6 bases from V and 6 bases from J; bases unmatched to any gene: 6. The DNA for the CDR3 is TGTGCCAGCAGCTATAGACAGGGGAATGGCTACACCTTC. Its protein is CASSYRQGNGYTF.

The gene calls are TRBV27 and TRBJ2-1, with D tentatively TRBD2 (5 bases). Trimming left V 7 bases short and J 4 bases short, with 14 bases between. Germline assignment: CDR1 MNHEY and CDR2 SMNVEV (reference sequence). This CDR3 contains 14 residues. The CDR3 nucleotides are TGTGCCAGCAACCGGAACCGGGGATACAATGAGCAGTTCTTC. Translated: CASNRNRGYNEQFF.

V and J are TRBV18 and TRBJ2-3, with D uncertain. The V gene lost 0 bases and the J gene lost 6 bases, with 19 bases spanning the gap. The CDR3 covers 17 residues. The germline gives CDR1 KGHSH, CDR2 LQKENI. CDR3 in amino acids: CASSPPDGHSRRDTQYF. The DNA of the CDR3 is TGTGCCAGCTCACCACCTGATGGGCACAGCCGTAGGGATACGCAGTATTTT.

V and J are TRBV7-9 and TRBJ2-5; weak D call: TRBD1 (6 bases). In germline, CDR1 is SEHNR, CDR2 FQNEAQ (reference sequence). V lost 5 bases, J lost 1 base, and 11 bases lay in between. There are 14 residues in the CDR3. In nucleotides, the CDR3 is TGTGCCAGCAGCCTCAGGGGCTTCCAAGAGACCCAGTACTTC. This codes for CASSLRGFQETQYF.

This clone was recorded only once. CDR3 sequence (DNA): TGTGCCAGCAGTTCTTGGCGTAATGAAAAACTGTTTTTT. It codes for CASSSWRNEKLFF. The V call is TRBV6-5, the J call TRBJ1-4, with D hard to call. Trimming shortened V by 4 bases and J by 4 bases, and 7 bases separated the two germline ends. Germline CDR1 reads MNHEY; CDR2 reads SVGAGI. This CDR3 region has 13 residues.

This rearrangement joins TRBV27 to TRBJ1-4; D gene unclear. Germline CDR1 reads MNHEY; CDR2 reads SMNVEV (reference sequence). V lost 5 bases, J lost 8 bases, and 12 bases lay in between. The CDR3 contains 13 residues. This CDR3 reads CASSRAIGEKLFF. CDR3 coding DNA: TGTGCCAGCAGTCGTGCCATCGGGGAAAAACTGTTTTTT.